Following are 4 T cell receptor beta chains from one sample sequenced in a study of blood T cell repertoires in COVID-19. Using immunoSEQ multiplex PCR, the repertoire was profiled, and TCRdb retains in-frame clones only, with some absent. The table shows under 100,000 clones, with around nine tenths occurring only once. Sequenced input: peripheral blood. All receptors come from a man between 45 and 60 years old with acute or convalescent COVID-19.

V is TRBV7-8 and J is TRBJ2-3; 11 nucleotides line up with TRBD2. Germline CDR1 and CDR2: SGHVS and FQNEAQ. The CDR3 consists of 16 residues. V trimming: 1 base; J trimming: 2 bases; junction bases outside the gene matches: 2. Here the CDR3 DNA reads TGTGCCAGCAGCTTAGTTAGCGGGGGGGTCACAGATACGCAGTATTTT. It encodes CASSLVSGGVTDTQYF. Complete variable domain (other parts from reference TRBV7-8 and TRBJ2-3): GAGVSQSPRYKVAKRGQDVALRCDPISGHVSLFWYQQALGQGPEFLTYFQNEAQLDKSGLPSDRFFAERPEGSVSTLKIQRTQQEDSAVYLCASSLVSGGVTDTQYFGPGTRLTVL.

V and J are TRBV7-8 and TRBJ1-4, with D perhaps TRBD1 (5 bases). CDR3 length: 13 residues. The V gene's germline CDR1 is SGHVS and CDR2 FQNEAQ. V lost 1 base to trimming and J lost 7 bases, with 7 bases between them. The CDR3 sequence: CASSLGRAEKLFF. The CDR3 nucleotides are TGTGCCAGCAGCTTAGGCAGGGCTGAAAAACTGTTTTTT. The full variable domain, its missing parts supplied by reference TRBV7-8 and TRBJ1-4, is GAGVSQSPRYKVAKRGQDVALRCDPISGHVSLFWYQQALGQGPEFLTYFQNEAQLDKSGLPSDRFFAERPEGSVSTLKIQRTQQEDSAVYLCASSLGRAEKLFFGSGTQLSVL.

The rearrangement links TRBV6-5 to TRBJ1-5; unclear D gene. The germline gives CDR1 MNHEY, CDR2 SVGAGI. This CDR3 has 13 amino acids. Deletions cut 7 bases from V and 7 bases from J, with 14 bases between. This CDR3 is CASMGDNRQPQHF. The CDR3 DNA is TGTGCCAGCATGGGAGACAATCGCCAGCCCCAGCATTTT.

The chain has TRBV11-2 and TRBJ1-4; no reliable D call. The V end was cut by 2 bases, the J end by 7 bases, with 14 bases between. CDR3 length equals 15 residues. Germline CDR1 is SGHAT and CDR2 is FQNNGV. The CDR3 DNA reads TGTGCCAGCAGCTTAAGAGGGAGCATCGGTGAAAAACTGTTTTTT. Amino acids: CASSLRGSIGEKLFF.